The present T cell receptor beta chain was sequenced within a study of cytomegalovirus exposure and HLA in healthy donors. The CDR3 contains 11 residues. V dropped 4 bases and J dropped 3 bases, with 3 bases sitting between them. Germline assignment: CDR1 MDHEN and CDR2 SYDVKM. The primer mix had 60 Vbeta and 13 Jbeta primers. Produced via immunoSEQ multiplex PCR; TCRdb's table is partial and in-frame only. The sample totals about 130,000 clones. The study, taken as a whole, reports: TCR beta V- and J-gene trimming was later associated with a missense DCLRE1C variant.

About this clone itself: What it recognizes is unknown.

The chain has TRBV28 and TRBJ1-2; no clear D. The sequencing input was PBMCs. This TCR was recovered from a man aged 18 to 29 in good health and CMV-seronegative. The CDR3 reads CASSSDYGYTF. CDR3 bases: TGTGCCAGCAGTTCCGACTATGGCTACACCTTC.